The 21 T cell receptor beta chains reported below all come from one sample, sequenced in a study of CD8 T cells in ankylosing spondylitis. Study results and limitations: Seemingly distinctive of ankylosing spondylitis blood was a TCR beta motif formed by eight highly homologous variants.

TCRdb fed the 5' RACE reads into MiXCR, producing one record per CDR3 protein. The table records 500,000 to 550,000 distinct CDR3 sequences, about 12% of them present only once. No antigen has been identified for these receptors. The specimen was blood, either unsorted or a sorted T cell fraction (not recorded which). The receptor source for this set is a male donor with ankylosing spondylitis.

The chain couples TRBV20-1 to TRBJ2-1; 11 positions agree with TRBD2. CDR1 and CDR2 from the germline V gene are DFQATT and SNEGSKA (reference sequence). V dropped 0 bases and J dropped 8; count of bases not matched to a gene: 6. CDR3 length equals 15 residues. The CDR3: CSARETSGSGDEQFF. As DNA, the CDR3 is TGCAGTGCTAGAGAAACTAGCGGGAGCGGCGATGAGCAGTTCTTC.

This chain uses TRBV30 with TRBJ2-1; no clear D. Trimming shortened V by 2 bases and J by 9 bases, and 8 bases separated the two germline ends. CDR1 GTSNPN and CDR2 SVGIG come from the germline V gene (reference sequence). The length of the CDR3 is 11 residues. CDR3 coding DNA: TGTGCCTGGAGTTCCCCAATTGAGCAGTTCTTC. It is translated as CAWSSPIEQFF.

This clonotype was picked up a small number of times. This chain connects TRBV7-9 to TRBJ2-2; no clear D gene. The CDR3 runs 14 residues. V lost 6 bases, J lost 6 bases, and 14 bases lay in between. Germline V lookup: CDR1 SEHNR, CDR2 FQNEAQ (reference sequence). In nucleotides, the CDR3 is TGTGCCAGCAGTTATTCCGGGTATGCCGGGGAGCTGTTTTTT. Translation: CASSYSGYAGELFF.

This chain links TRBV20-1 with TRBJ2-3, with 10 nucleotides matching TRBD2. Germline lookup yields CDR1 DFQATT and CDR2 SNEGSKA (reference sequence). The V gene end was trimmed by 6 bases and the J gene end by 0 bases; junction bases not matched to a gene: 6. The CDR3 is made up of 15 amino acids. In DNA, the CDR3 is TGCAGTGCCACCCTGACTAGCGGGAGCACAGATACGCAGTATTTT. Amino acids: CSATLTSGSTDTQYF.

V is TRBV20-1 and J is TRBJ1-5; 12 bases are a match to TRBD1. The CDR3 totals 14 residues. From germline, CDR1 is DFQATT and CDR2 SNEGSKA (reference sequence). With V trimmed by 3 bases and J by 9 bases, 6 bases remained unmatched. Here the CDR3 DNA reads TGCAGTGCTAGGGGGACAGGGGGCGAGTGGCCCCAGCATTTT. Translated: CSARGTGGEWPQHF.

The J gene is TRBJ2-3, the V gene TRBV7-2; possibly TRBD1 for D (7 bases). Trimming removed 4 bases at V and 1 base at J, with 12 bases between. This CDR3 has 15 residues. Per germline, CDR1 SGHTA and CDR2 FQGNSA. CDR3 sequence: CASSWGDRGTDTQYF. CDR3 in DNA: TGTGCCAGCAGCTGGGGGGACAGAGGCACAGATACGCAGTATTTT.

There are a few counts of this clonotype. The chain is built from TRBV5-6 and TRBJ2-4; 8 bases are a match to TRBD1. Germline V lookup: CDR1 SGHDT, CDR2 YYEEEE. The CDR3 consists of 16 residues. The V and J ends lost 0 bases and 7 bases, in that order; junction bases with no gene match: 9. Written as DNA, the CDR3 is TGTGCCAGCAGCTTGGCAGGGGGCTCCTTTAACAACATTCAGTACTTC. Residues: CASSLAGGSFNNIQYF. Filled out from reference TRBV5-6 and TRBJ2-4, the complete variable domain reads DAGVTQSPTHLIKTRGQQVTLRCSPKSGHDTVSWYQQALGQGPQFIFQYYEEEERQRGNFPDRFSGHQFPNYSSELNVNALLLGDSALYLCASSLAGGSFNNIQYFGAGTRLSVL.

This clonotype has only a few counts. V gene TRBV12-3 or TRBV12-4 combines with J gene TRBJ1-4, with 12 positions matching TRBD1. The CDR3 consists of 15 residues. Unmatched junction bases numbered 3, after V lost 3 bases and J lost 7 bases. Written as DNA, the CDR3 is TGTGCCAGCAGTTTCGGGACAGGGGGCGGTGAAAAACTGTTTTTT. Translated, it gives CASSFGTGGGEKLFF.

The J gene is TRBJ2-7, the V gene TRBV21-1; TRBD2, as called in the table, went unchecked against the DNA. TRBV21-1 is labeled a pseudogene. CDR3 length: 15 amino acids. CDR3 amino acids: CASSAGTTRIYEQYF. The CDR3 DNA is TGTGCCAGCAGCGCCGGGACTACCAGGATTTACGAGCAGTACTTC.

This clonotype was observed a few times. The genes are TRBV7-9 and TRBJ1-5; unclear D gene. The CDR3 length is 15 residues. Per germline, CDR1 SEHNR and CDR2 FQNEAQ (reference sequence). V lost 5 bases and J lost 6, with 17 bases in between. The CDR3 DNA is TGTGCCAGCAGCCGCGGGGAAGGGTTCGGTCAGCCCCAGCATTTT. It translates to CASSRGEGFGQPQHF.

This clonotype has more than one count but fewer than ten. J is TRBJ2-3 and V is TRBV7-9; possibly TRBD2 for D (6 bases). CDR3 size: 16 residues. Deletions cut 4 bases from V and 5 bases from J, with 19 bases between. In germline, CDR1 is SEHNR, CDR2 FQNEAQ (reference sequence). The CDR3 DNA reads as TGTGCCAGCAGCTCGGGCCAGGGACTCCTGGAAGATACGCAGTATTTT. It encodes CASSSGQGLLEDTQYF. The full variable domain, in which reference TRBV7-9 and TRBJ2-3 provide the parts outside the CDR3, is DTGVSQNPRHKITKRGQNVTFRCDPISEHNRLYWYRQTLGQGPEFLTYFQNEAQLEKSRLLSDRFSAERPKGSFSTLEIQRTEQGDSAMYLCASSSGQGLLEDTQYFGPGTRLTVL.

The sample holds many counts of this clonotype. J is TRBJ2-1 and V is TRBV11-2, with a possible D match to TRBD2 (6 bases). The CDR3 has 15 amino acids. In germline, CDR1 is SGHAT, CDR2 FQNNGV. Trimming stripped 1 base from V and 5 bases from J, with 12 bases between. CDR3 amino acids: CASSLGAEGNNEQFF. The DNA for the CDR3 is TGTGCCAGCAGCTTAGGGGCGGAGGGGAACAATGAGCAGTTCTTC.

This chain connects TRBV7-9 to TRBJ1-5; possible D gene TRBD1, 5 bases. From germline, CDR1 is SEHNR and CDR2 FQNEAQ (reference sequence). V was trimmed by 7 bases and J by 7 bases, leaving 11 bases between them. The CDR3 covers 12 residues. CDR3 loop: CASTQGGQPQHF. The DNA of the CDR3 is TGTGCCAGCACCCAGGGAGGACAGCCCCAGCATTTT.

V is TRBV3-1 and J is TRBJ2-1; 13 bases line up with TRBD2. Germline assignment: CDR1 LGHDT and CDR2 YNNKEL (reference sequence). The ends lost 4 bases at V and 9 bases at J; junction bases unmatched: 9. The CDR3 loop spans 16 amino acids. The CDR3 nucleotides read TGTGCCAGCAGCCGCACCGGGACTAGCGGGACTGGTGAGCAGTTCTTC. Translated: CASSRTGTSGTGEQFF.

The CDR3 spells CASSHLPDREAFF. The DNA for the CDR3 is TGTGCCAGCAGCCACCTCCCGGACAGGGAGGCTTTCTTT. The genes are TRBV14 and TRBJ1-1; 8 nucleotides agree with TRBD1. This CDR3 has 13 amino acids. V gave up 3 bases and J gave up 11 bases; unmatched junction bases: 8. Germline values: CDR1 SGHDN, CDR2 FVKESK.

J is TRBJ2-1 and V is TRBV6-1; 13 bases are shared with TRBD2. The CDR3 length is 16 residues. The trim removed 6 bases at V and 6 bases at J, leaving 8 bases unmatched. Germline lookup yields CDR1 MNHNS and CDR2 SASEGT. Here the CDR3 DNA reads TGTGCCAGCAGCGTAACCGGGACTAGCGGGACCAATGAGCAGTTCTTC. As protein: CASSVTGTSGTNEQFF.

This clonotype turned up a few times. The V gene is TRBV20-1, the J gene TRBJ2-5; 12 bases line up with TRBD1. Looked up from germline, CDR1 is DFQATT and CDR2 is SNEGSKA (reference sequence). This CDR3 contains 15 residues. Trimming at V came to 0 bases and at J to 4 bases, leaving 3 bases not matched to a gene. The CDR3, as DNA: TGCAGTGCTAGAGATGGGACAGGGGGCGCAGAGACCCAGTACTTC. Protein: CSARDGTGGAETQYF.

This clonotype has only a few counts. The chain combines TRBV27 with TRBJ2-7; D may be TRBD2 (5 bases). Deletions cut 8 bases from V and 4 bases from J, with 9 bases between. The CDR3 spans 11 residues. CDR1 and CDR2 from the germline V gene are MNHEY and SMNVEV (reference sequence). In DNA, the CDR3 is TGTGCCAGCGGGAGAGTATACGAGCAGTACGTC. Its translation: CASGRVYEQYV.

This clonotype was seen more than once but under ten times. This chain connects TRBV7-9 to TRBJ2-3, with D perhaps TRBD2 (6 bases). The V and J ends lost 3 bases and 5 bases respectively, with 15 bases between them. This CDR3 region has 15 residues. Germline lookup yields CDR1 SEHNR and CDR2 FQNEAQ (reference sequence). For the CDR3, the DNA is TGTGCCAGCAGCTTCCGCGGGATGGGTGGAGATACGCAGTATTTT. It specifies CASSFRGMGGDTQYF.

This clonotype was detected only a few times. The rearrangement joins TRBV20-1 to TRBJ2-7; 7 nucleotides match TRBD1. CDR1 is DFQATT and CDR2 is SNEGSKA in the germline V gene (reference sequence). The CDR3 sequence is 13 residues long. V lost 3 bases, J lost 2 bases, and 4 bases stayed unmatched. This CDR3 reads CSASWGQPYEQYF. The CDR3 DNA reads TGCAGTGCTAGTTGGGGACAGCCCTACGAGCAGTACTTC.

The sample holds many counts of this clonotype. V and J are TRBV7-9 and TRBJ2-7; 7 bases agree with TRBD1. The CDR3 spans 16 residues. CDR1 and CDR2 from the germline V gene are SEHNR and FQNEAQ (reference sequence). Trimming took 5 bases from V and 5 from J; bases not matched to a gene: 15. In DNA form, the CDR3 reads TGTGCCAGCAGCCCCCCTTGGGGACAGAAGGACCACGAGCAGTACTTC. Its protein is CASSPPWGQKDHEQYF. The full variable domain, its missing parts supplied by reference TRBV7-9 and TRBJ2-7, is DTGVSQNPRHKITKRGQNVTFRCDPISEHNRLYWYRQTLGQGPEFLTYFQNEAQLEKSRLLSDRFSAERPKGSFSTLEIQRTEQGDSAMYLCASSPPWGQKDHEQYFGPGTRLTVT.